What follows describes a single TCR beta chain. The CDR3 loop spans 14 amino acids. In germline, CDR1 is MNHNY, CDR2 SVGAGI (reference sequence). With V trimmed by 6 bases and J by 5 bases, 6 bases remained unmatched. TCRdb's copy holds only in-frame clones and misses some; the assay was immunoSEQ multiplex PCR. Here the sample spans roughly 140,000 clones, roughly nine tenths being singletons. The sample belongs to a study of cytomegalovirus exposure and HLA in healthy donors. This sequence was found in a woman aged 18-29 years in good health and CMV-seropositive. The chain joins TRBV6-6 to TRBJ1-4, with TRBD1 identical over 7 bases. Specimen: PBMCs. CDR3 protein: CASRTGTVNEKLFF. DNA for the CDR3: TGTGCCAGCAGGACCGGGACAGTAAATGAAAAACTGTTTTTT.